The next 27 T cell receptor beta chains were all read from a single sample in a study of T cells in Graves' hyperthyroidism and ophthalmopathy. RNA transcripts yielded amplified TCR beta CDR3 regions. RT-PCR in the first round (using the HTBI primer set) targeted the TCR CDR3. TCRdb passed the multiplex PCR reads through MiXCR, listing each CDR3 protein once. The data contain approximately 590,000 distinct CDR3 sequences, about a sixth of them singletons. The source material was blood. These receptors all come from a woman aged 25 to 39 with Graves' hyperthyroidism.

This clonotype was recorded many times. The genes are TRBV30 and TRBJ1-6; no clear D gene. Germline assignment: CDR1 GTSNPN and CDR2 SVGIG (reference sequence). V lost 0 bases to trimming and J lost 10 bases, with 13 bases between them. The CDR3 is 14 amino acids. The CDR3 spells CAWSVGLRSSPLHF. CDR3 sequence (DNA): TGTGCCTGGAGTGTAGGTCTTCGCTCCTCACCCCTCCACTTT.

V usage is TRBV20-1 and J usage is TRBJ1-4, with a weak D call TRBD1 (6 bases). Trimming removed 3 bases from V and 5 bases from J, with 10 bases in between. The CDR3 is 13 residues long. Germline V gene lookup returns CDR1 DFQATT and CDR2 SNEGSKA (reference sequence). The CDR3 spells CSASGQLNEKLFF. CDR3 DNA: TGCAGTGCTAGCGGACAGTTGAATGAAAAACTGTTTTTT.

This clonotype was observed at least ten times. The chain links TRBV5-1 to TRBJ2-3, with D possibly being TRBD1 or TRBD2 (7 bases each). Trimming removed 1 base from V and 6 bases from J, with 12 bases in between. Germline assignment: CDR1 SGHRS and CDR2 YFSETQ. CDR3 length: 14 residues. The CDR3 spells CASSLTGEGDTQYF. CDR3 sequence (DNA): TGCGCCAGCAGCTTGACAGGGGAGGGTGATACGCAGTATTTT.

The chain uses TRBV20-1 and TRBJ2-3; 7 nucleotides line up with TRBD2. CDR1 is DFQATT, CDR2 SNEGSKA, per germline (reference sequence). The CDR3 covers 14 residues. V trimming: 6 bases; J trimming: 10 bases; junction bases outside the gene matches: 16. CDR3 region: CSADLPFAREAQYF. DNA for the CDR3: TGCAGTGCCGATCTCCCTTTCGCACGGGAGGCGCAGTATTTT.

This clonotype was counted only a few times. V and J are TRBV27 and TRBJ2-7; no clear D. Trimming cost V 8 bases and J 1 base, with 15 bases left between them. Germline V gene sequence: CDR1 MNHEY, CDR2 SMNVEV (reference sequence). The CDR3 has 14 residues. CDR3 nucleotide sequence: TGTGCCAGCGGCTATGGGGAACGGTCCTACGAGCAGTACTTC. It codes for CASGYGERSYEQYF.

This clonotype was seen at least ten times. The chain couples TRBV12-3 or TRBV12-4 to TRBJ2-7, with D unresolved. This CDR3 spans 13 amino acids. The V and J ends lost 2 bases and 5 bases respectively, with 10 bases between them. Here the CDR3 reads CASSLMVGNEQYF. The CDR3 nucleotides read TGTGCCAGCAGTTTAATGGTAGGGAACGAGCAGTACTTC.

Here the CDR3 DNA reads TGTGCCAGCAGTAGAGACGTTCACTCCTATGGCTACACCTTC. This translates into CASSRDVHSYGYTF. V is TRBV6-1 and J is TRBJ1-2; D not resolved. V dropped 5 bases and J dropped 4 bases, with 14 bases sitting between them. CDR3 length: 14 amino acids. CDR1 is MNHNS and CDR2 is SASEGT in the germline V gene.

Many counts were recorded for this clonotype. The gene calls are TRBV6-2 or TRBV6-3 and TRBJ1-2; D call uncertain. CDR3 size: 15 residues. Germline V gene sequence: CDR1 MNHEY, CDR2 SVGEGT. Trimming took off 6 bases at V and 2 bases at J, with 16 bases between the two ends. DNA for the CDR3: TGTGCCAGCAGGGAGAGGTGGACCGGAAACTATGGCTACACCTTC. It codes for CASRERWTGNYGYTF.

This clonotype has a handful of counts. The V gene is TRBV5-1, the J gene TRBJ2-1, with D hard to call. The CDR3 has 17 amino acids. From germline, CDR1 is SGHRS and CDR2 YFSETQ. V was clipped by 0 bases and J by 0 bases, with 13 bases between them. CDR3 sequence reads: CASSLDPGTSSYNEQFF. The CDR3, as DNA: TGCGCCAGCAGCTTGGACCCAGGTACGAGCTCCTACAATGAGCAGTTCTTC.

In DNA, the CDR3 is TGTGCCTGGAGTTGGGAGGGCTCTGCCGGGGAGCTGTTTTTT. Translated, it gives CAWSWEGSAGELFF. V is TRBV30 and J is TRBJ2-2, with 7 bases aligning to TRBD2. V shed 2 bases and J 6 bases; nucleotides not matched to a gene: 6. This CDR3 spans 14 amino acids. Germline CDR1 and CDR2: GTSNPN and SVGIG (reference sequence).

This clonotype was observed many times. This rearrangement joins TRBV12-3 or TRBV12-4 to TRBJ2-5; D tentatively reads TRBD1 or TRBD2 (5 bases each). Trimming shortened V by 1 base and J by 4 bases, and 13 bases separated the two germline ends. The length of the CDR3 is 15 residues. In nucleotides, the CDR3 is TGTGCCAGCAGTTTAGGCTGGGGCGCGGGAGAGACCCAGTACTTC. This encodes CASSLGWGAGETQYF.

CDR3 sequence: CSAKLAGYYNEQFF. DNA for the CDR3: TGCAGTGCGAAACTAGCGGGGTACTACAATGAGCAGTTCTTC. This rearrangement joins TRBV20-1 to TRBJ2-1; 10 bases agree with TRBD2. V dropped 6 bases and J dropped 3; count of bases not matched to a gene: 5. The CDR3 is made up of 14 amino acids. Germline V gives CDR1 DFQATT, CDR2 SNEGSKA (reference sequence).

This clonotype was counted many times. The chain has TRBV3-1 and TRBJ2-1; the D gene is possibly TRBD1 (5 bases). The germline gives CDR1 LGHDT, CDR2 YNNKEL (reference sequence). Trimming took 1 base from V and 6 from J, leaving 7 bases between them. The CDR3 length is 13 residues. This CDR3 reads CASSQGQPNEQFF. In DNA form, the CDR3 reads TGTGCCAGCAGCCAAGGACAGCCCAATGAGCAGTTCTTC.

This sequence joins TRBV4-2 and TRBJ2-7, with 8 bases that match TRBD1. V dropped 1 base and J dropped 6; count of bases not matched to a gene: 8. The CDR3 covers 15 residues. Germline loops: CDR1 LGHNA, CDR2 YNFKEQ. The CDR3 nucleotides are TGTGCCAGCAGCCAAGGAGACAGGGGTATTTTCGAGCAGTACTTC. It yields the protein CASSQGDRGIFEQYF.

This clonotype came up a few times. The chain uses TRBV6-6 and TRBJ2-1; D gene unclear. V lost 1 base to trimming and J lost 8 bases, with 12 bases between them. Germline CDR1 reads MNHNY; CDR2 reads SVGAGI (reference sequence). This CDR3 comprises 14 residues. The CDR3 region has the DNA TGTGCCAGCAGTTACTTCCTAGACGGCGATGAGCAGTTCTTC. Protein product: CASSYFLDGDEQFF.

This clonotype was picked up many times. The V and J genes are TRBV11-2 and TRBJ2-7; TRBD2 aligns across 9 bases. Germline V gene data show CDR1 as SGHAT and CDR2 as FQNNGV. The CDR3 spans 19 residues. V shed 2 bases, J shed 5 bases, and the junction held 19 bases outside the gene matches. This CDR3 reads CASSLRWSRGRALGDEQYF. In DNA, the CDR3 is TGTGCCAGCAGCTTAAGGTGGAGCCGCGGGAGGGCCCTAGGTGACGAGCAGTACTTC. The whole variable domain, remainder taken from reference TRBV11-2 and TRBJ2-7, is EAGVAQSPRYKIIEKRQSVAFWCNPISGHATLYWYQQILGQGPKLLIQFQNNGVVDDSQLPKDRFSAERLKGVDSTLKIQPAKLEDSAVYLCASSLRWSRGRALGDEQYFGPGTRLTVT.

With regard to this clonotype: The CDR3 does not close with the conserved phenylalanine or tryptophan, likely indicating a read error. This chain uses TRBV6-1 with TRBJ2-5; perhaps TRBD1 as D (6 bases). Trimming left V 7 bases short and J 3 bases short, with 15 bases between. Looked up from germline, CDR1 is MNHNS and CDR2 is SASEGT. The CDR3 contains 14 residues. CDR3 amino acids: CASNQGQSKETQYL. CDR3 bases: TGTGCCAGCAACCAGGGGCAGTCGAAAGAGACCCAGTACCTC.

This clonotype was observed a few times. The chain couples TRBV5-1 to TRBJ2-7; 12 nucleotides agree with TRBD2. Germline-derived CDR1 and CDR2 are SGHRS and YFSETQ. The CDR3 totals 18 residues. Germline trimming cut 3 bases from V and 2 bases from J; bases unmatched to any gene: 12. CDR3 residues: CASSSRTSGTNLPYEQYF. The CDR3 DNA follows: TGCGCCAGCAGCTCCCGGACTAGCGGGACCAATCTTCCCTACGAGCAGTACTTC.

The V gene is TRBV14, the J gene TRBJ1-4; D gene unclear. The germline gives CDR1 SGHDN, CDR2 FVKESK. This CDR3 contains 12 residues. Between the trimmed V and J ends, which lost 3 bases and 6 bases, there was a span of 5 bases. The CDR3 loop reads CASSQGYEKLFF. CDR3 nucleotide sequence: TGTGCCAGCAGCCAGGGGTATGAAAAACTGTTTTTT.

This clonotype has at least ten counts. The CDR3 region has the DNA TGTGCCATCAGTGCACCCCAGGGTAGCACAGATACGCAGTATTTT. Translating gives CAISAPQGSTDTQYF. This sequence joins TRBV10-3 and TRBJ2-3; weak D call: TRBD1 (5 bases). V dropped 4 bases and J dropped 0 bases, with 11 bases sitting between them. Germline V gene data show CDR1 as ENHRY and CDR2 as SYGVKD. The CDR3 length is 15 residues.

In this sample, this clonotype turned up a few times. V and J are TRBV7-2 and TRBJ2-5; possibly TRBD2 for D (6 bases). Germline values: CDR1 SGHTA, CDR2 FQGNSA. V lost 2 bases and J 3 bases, leaving 13 bases between the germline ends. CDR3 length: 15 residues. This chain's CDR3 is CASSLSLAPKETQYF. CDR3 DNA: TGTGCCAGCAGCTTATCCCTAGCGCCGAAAGAGACCCAGTACTTC.

This clonotype was picked up many times. This chain links TRBV7-9 with TRBJ2-7, with TRBD2 matching 13 bases. The CDR3 spans 18 residues. Trimming took 2 bases from V and 1 from J; bases not matched to a gene: 8. Germline CDR1 SEHNR, CDR2 FQNEAQ (reference sequence). The CDR3 reads CASSLPRTSGSRSYEQYF. The CDR3, as DNA: TGTGCCAGCAGCTTACCGCGGACTAGCGGGAGTAGGTCCTACGAGCAGTACTTC.

In this sample, this clonotype turned up many times. The CDR3 here is CASSFSGGAPTDTQYF. CDR3 DNA: TGTGCCAGCAGCTTCTCCGGCGGGGCTCCTACAGATACGCAGTATTTT. V gene TRBV7-2 combines with J gene TRBJ2-3; possible D gene TRBD2, 6 bases. V was pared by 3 bases and J by 3 bases, with 16 bases between. The CDR3 has 16 amino acids. Germline V gene data show CDR1 as SGHTA and CDR2 as FQGNSA.

At least ten counts were recorded for this clonotype. The chain couples TRBV5-1 to TRBJ2-3; the D is unclear. The CDR3 contains 14 residues. Trimming took off 6 bases at V and 0 bases at J, with 11 bases between the two ends. Germline V gene data show CDR1 as SGHRS and CDR2 as YFSETQ. CDR3 nucleotides: TGCGCCAGCACCCCGGGTGGAAGCACAGATACGCAGTATTTT. Amino acid sequence: CASTPGGSTDTQYF.

This clonotype was counted at least ten times. This sequence joins TRBV30 and TRBJ2-7, with 8 bases that match TRBD1. Losses at the gene ends were 6 bases for V and 4 bases for J; bases not matched to a gene: 8. This CDR3 contains 13 residues. The germline V gene encodes CDR1 GTSNPN and CDR2 SVGIG (reference sequence). Here the CDR3 DNA reads TGTGCCTGTCGAGGACAGGGTTCATACGAGCAGTACTTC. Protein sequence: CACRGQGSYEQYF.

This clonotype was detected once. Possible read error: a much larger clone is one base away. The J gene is TRBJ2-5, the V gene TRBV6-2 or TRBV6-3; D ambiguous. The germline gives CDR1 MNHEY, CDR2 SVGEGT. The CDR3 spans 14 residues. CDR3 DNA: TGTGCCAGCAGTGGGTACAGAACACAAGAGACCCTGTACTTC. As protein: CASSGYRTQETLYF.

The table lists this clonotype with many counts. This sequence joins TRBV10-3 and TRBJ1-1; D gene uncertain. Trimming cost V 6 bases and J 5 bases, with 19 bases left between them. From germline, CDR1 is ENHRY and CDR2 SYGVKD. There are 15 residues in the CDR3. This CDR3 reads CAIRGSKGSVTEAFF. CDR3 DNA: TGTGCCATCAGGGGATCGAAGGGATCTGTGACTGAAGCTTTCTTT.